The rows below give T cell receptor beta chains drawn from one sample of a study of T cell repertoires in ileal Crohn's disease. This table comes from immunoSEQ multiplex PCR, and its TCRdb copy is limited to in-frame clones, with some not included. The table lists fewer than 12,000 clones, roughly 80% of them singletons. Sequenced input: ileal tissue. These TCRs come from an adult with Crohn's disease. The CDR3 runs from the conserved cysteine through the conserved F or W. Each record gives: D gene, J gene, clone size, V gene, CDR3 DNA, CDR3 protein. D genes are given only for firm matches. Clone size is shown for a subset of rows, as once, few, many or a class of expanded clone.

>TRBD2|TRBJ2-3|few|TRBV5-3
TGTGCCAGAAGCCCTCGGACTAGCGGGAGGGTCCCAGATACGCAGTATTTT
CARSPRTSGRVPDTQYF
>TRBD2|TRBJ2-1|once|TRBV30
TGTGCCTGGAGTGAGGGGACTAGCTACAATGAGCAGTTCTTC
CAWSEGTSYNEQFF
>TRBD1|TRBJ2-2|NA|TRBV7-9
TGTGCCAGCAGCCACAGACAGGGGGAATCCGGGGAGCTGTTTTTT
CASSHRQGESGELFF
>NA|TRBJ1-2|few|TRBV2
TGTGCCAGCAGGGGGGGAACAGCCTATGGCTACACCTTC
CASRGGTAYGYTF
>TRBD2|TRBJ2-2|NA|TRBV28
TGTGCCAGCAGTTTACAGGGACAGGGTGGCCTAGCGGGAGGCCGCGGGGAGCTGTTTTTT
CASSLQGQGGLAGGRGELFF
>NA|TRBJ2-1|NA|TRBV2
TGTGCCAGCAGTGAAGCGCTTCCGACTAGCTCCTACAATGAGCAGTTCTTC
CASSEALPTSSYNEQFF
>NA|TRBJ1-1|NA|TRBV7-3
TGTGCCAGCAGCTCACAGGGAGGGCTGAACACTGAAGCTTTCTTT
CASSSQGGLNTEAFF
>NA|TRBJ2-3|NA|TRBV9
TGTGCCAGCAGCGTGGTTAGTGGAGATACGCAGTATTTT
CASSVVSGDTQYF
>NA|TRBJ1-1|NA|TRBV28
TGTGCCAGCAGTTTACAGGTTACTGAAGCTTTCTTT
CASSLQVTEAFF
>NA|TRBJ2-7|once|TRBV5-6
TGTGCCAGCAGCCCACTAGTGGACGGGTACGAGCAGTACTTC
CASSPLVDGYEQYF
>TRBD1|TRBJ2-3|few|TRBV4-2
TGTGCCAGCAGCCAAGATGACAGGGGGTCGGATACGCAGTATTTT
CASSQDDRGSDTQYF
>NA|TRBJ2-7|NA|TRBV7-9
TGTGCCAGCAGCTCGGGCGGGACCTACGAGCAGTACTTC
CASSSGGTYEQYF
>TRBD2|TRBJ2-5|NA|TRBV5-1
TGCGCCAGCAGCTCAGCCCGGACTAGCGCACAAGAGACCCAGTACTTC
CASSSARTSAQETQYF
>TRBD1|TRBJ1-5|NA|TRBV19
TGTGCCAGTAGTTTCGACAGGGGGAATCAGCCCCAGCATTTT
CASSFDRGNQPQHF
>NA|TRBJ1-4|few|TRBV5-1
TGCGCCAGCAGCTTGGTTGTGGGGGCGCCCGAAAAACTGTTTTTT
CASSLVVGAPEKLFF
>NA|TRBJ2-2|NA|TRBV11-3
TGTGCCAGCAGCTCCCGGGACATGAACACCGGGGAGCTGTTTTTT
CASSSRDMNTGELFF
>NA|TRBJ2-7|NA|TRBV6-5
TGTGCCAGCCACACCGAGGGCAGCTCCTACGAGCAGTACTTC
CASHTEGSSYEQYF
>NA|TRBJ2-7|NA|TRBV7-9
TGTGCCAGCAGCGGAGAGGCGTTAGGACTGGACTACGAGCAGTACTTC
CASSGEALGLDYEQYF
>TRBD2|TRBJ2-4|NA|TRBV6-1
TGTGCCAGCGTAAGCGGGAGACTAGCCAAAAACATTCAGTACTTC
CASVSGRLAKNIQYF
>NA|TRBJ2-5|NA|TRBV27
TGTGCCAGCAGTTTCTTGGAGACCCAGTACTTC
CASSFLETQYF
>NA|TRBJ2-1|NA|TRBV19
TGTGCCAGTAGTAAAGGGACTTCCAATGAGCAGTTCTTC
CASSKGTSNEQFF
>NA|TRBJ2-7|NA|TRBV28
TGTGCCAGCAGTGTGCTCCCTTCTAGAAGCTCCTACGAGCAGTACTTC
CASSVLPSRSSYEQYF
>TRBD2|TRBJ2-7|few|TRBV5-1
TGCGCCAGCAGCAGAAAACTAGCGGGAGACGGCCACGAGCAGTACTTC
CASSRKLAGDGHEQYF
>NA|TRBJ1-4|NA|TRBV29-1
TGCAGCGCTTCAGCGAAATCAACTAATGAAAAACTGTTTTTT
CSASAKSTNEKLFF
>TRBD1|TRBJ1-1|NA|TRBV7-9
TGTGCCAGCAGCCTACAGGGGGAGAACACTGAAGCTTTCTTT
CASSLQGENTEAFF
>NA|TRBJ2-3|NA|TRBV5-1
TGCGCCAGCAGCTTCCTCCCCCAGGGGGGAGGAGATACGCAGTATTTT
CASSFLPQGGGDTQYF
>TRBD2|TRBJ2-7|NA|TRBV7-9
TGTGCCAGCAGCTACCCACTAGCGGGAGTGGAGGAGCAGTACTTC
CASSYPLAGVEEQYF
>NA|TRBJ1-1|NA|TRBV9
TGTGCCAGCAGCGTAGCTACGGAGCGAACTGAAGCTTTCTTT
CASSVATERTEAFF
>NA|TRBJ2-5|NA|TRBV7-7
TGTGCCAGCAGCTTAGCGACAGGAAGGGAGACCCAGTACTTC
CASSLATGRETQYF
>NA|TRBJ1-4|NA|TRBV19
TGTGCCAGTAGTTCGACAGCGGAAAAACTGTTTTTT
CASSSTAEKLFF
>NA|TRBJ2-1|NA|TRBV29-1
TGCAGCGTTGAGGATGGGCCGAGCTCCTACAATGAGCAGTTCTTC
CSVEDGPSSYNEQFF
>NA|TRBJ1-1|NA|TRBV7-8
TGTGCCAGCTCGAGTATGAGCACTGAAGCTTTCTTT
CASSSMSTEAFF
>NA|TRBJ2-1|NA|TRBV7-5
TGTGCCAGAAGCTCGCCGGGACAGGGGGCTACGGATGAGCAGTTCTTC
CARSSPGQGATDEQFF
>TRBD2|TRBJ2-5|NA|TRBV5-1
TGCGCCAGCAGCGACGCTAGCGGGCACCAAGAGACCCAGTACTTC
CASSDASGHQETQYF
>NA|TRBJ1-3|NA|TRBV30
TGTGCCTGGAGTGTATATGGTACTGCTGGAAACACCATATATTTT
CAWSVYGTAGNTIYF
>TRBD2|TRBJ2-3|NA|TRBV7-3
TGTGCCAGCAGCTCAGGCTACCTAATGACGGGACTAGAAGTCCCTGGGGATACGCAGTATTTT
CASSSGYLMTGLEVPGDTQYF
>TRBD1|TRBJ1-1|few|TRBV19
TGTGCCAGTAGGGGACAGGTGAACACTGAAGCTTTCTTT
CASRGQVNTEAFF
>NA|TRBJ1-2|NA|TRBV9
TGTGCCAGCAGCGTAGAAAGTACCCCCAGGGTTGGCTACACCTTC
CASSVESTPRVGYTF
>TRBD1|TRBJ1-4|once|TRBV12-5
TGTGCTAGTGGTACCGACAGGGATGAAAAACTGTTTTTT
CASGTDRDEKLFF